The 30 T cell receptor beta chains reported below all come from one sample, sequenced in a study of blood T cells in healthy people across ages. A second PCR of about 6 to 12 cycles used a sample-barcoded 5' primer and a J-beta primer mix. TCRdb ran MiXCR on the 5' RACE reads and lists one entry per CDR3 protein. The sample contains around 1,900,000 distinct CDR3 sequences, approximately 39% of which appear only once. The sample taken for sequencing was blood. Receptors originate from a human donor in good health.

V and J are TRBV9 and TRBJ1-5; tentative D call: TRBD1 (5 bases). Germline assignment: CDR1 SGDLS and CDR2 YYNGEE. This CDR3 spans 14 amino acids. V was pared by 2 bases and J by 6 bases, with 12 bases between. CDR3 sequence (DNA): TGTGCCAGCAGCGTTTCAGGGATGGGTCAGCCCCAGCATTTT. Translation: CASSVSGMGQPQHF.

CDR3 in amino acids: CSARRIDPGGHNEKLFF. In DNA, the CDR3 is TGCAGTGCTCGGAGGATTGATCCAGGGGGGCATAATGAAAAACTGTTTTTT. The chain combines TRBV20-1 with TRBJ1-4, with TRBD1 matching 7 bases. Germline V CDR1 and CDR2: DFQATT, SNEGSKA (reference sequence). With 5 bases clipped from V and 4 bases from J, the junction kept 16 bases outside the gene matches. This CDR3 is built from 17 residues.

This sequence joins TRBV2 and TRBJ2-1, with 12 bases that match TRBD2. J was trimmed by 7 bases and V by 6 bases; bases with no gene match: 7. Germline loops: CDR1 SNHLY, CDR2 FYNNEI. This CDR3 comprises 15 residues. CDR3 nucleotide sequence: TGTGCCAGCAGGCGACTAGCGGGGGTAGGGAATGAGCAGTTCTTC. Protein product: CASRRLAGVGNEQFF.

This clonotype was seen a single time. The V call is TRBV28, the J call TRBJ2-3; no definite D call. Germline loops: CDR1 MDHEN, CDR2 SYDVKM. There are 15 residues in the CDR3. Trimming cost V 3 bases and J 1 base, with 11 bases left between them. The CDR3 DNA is TGTGCCAGCAGTTTGTTGACGTCGGGCACAGATACGCAGTATTTT. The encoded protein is CASSLLTSGTDTQYF.

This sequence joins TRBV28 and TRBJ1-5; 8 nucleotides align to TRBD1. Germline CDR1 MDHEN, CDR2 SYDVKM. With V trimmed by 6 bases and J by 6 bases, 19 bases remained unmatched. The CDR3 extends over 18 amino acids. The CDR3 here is CASRLGGLETGVAQPQHF. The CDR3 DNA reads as TGTGCCAGCAGACTTGGAGGGCTGGAGACAGGGGTTGCTCAGCCCCAGCATTTT. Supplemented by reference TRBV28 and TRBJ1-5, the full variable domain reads DVKVTQSSRYLVKRTGEKVFLECVQDMDHENMFWYRQDPGLGLRLIYFSYDVKMKEKGDIPEGYSVSREKKERFSLILESASTNQTSMYLCASRLGGLETGVAQPQHFGDGTRLSIL.

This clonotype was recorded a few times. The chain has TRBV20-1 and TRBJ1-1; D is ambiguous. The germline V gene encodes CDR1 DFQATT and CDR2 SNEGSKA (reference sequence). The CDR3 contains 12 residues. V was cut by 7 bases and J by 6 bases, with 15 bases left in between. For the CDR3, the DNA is TGCAGTGTCCTAATCCCGGGGTCTGAAGCTTTCTTT. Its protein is CSVLIPGSEAFF.

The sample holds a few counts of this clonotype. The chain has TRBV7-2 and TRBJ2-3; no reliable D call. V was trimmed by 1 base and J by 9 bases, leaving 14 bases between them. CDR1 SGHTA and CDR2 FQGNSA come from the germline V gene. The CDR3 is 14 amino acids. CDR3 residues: CASSLGRTLDTQYF. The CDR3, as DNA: TGTGCCAGCAGCTTAGGCAGGACCTTAGACACGCAGTATTTT.

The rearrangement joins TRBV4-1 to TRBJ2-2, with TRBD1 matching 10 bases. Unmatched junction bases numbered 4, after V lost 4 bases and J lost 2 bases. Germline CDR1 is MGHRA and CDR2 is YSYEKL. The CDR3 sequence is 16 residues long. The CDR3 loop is CASSRGQGHNTGELFF. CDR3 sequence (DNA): TGCGCCAGCAGCCGGGGACAGGGGCACAACACCGGGGAGCTGTTTTTT.

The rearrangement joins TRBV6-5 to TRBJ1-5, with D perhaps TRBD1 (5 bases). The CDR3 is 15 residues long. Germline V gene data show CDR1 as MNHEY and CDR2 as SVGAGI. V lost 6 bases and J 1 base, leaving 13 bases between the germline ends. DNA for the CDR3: TGTGCCAGCAGACTCACCGGGACGAGCAATCAGCCCCAGCATTTT. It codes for CASRLTGTSNQPQHF.

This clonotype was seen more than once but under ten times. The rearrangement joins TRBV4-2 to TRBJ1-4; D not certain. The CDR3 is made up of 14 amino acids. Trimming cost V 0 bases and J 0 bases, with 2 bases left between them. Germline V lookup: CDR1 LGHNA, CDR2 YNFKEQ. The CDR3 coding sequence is TGTGCCAGCAGCCAAGACGCAACTAATGAAAAACTGTTTTTT. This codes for CASSQDATNEKLFF.

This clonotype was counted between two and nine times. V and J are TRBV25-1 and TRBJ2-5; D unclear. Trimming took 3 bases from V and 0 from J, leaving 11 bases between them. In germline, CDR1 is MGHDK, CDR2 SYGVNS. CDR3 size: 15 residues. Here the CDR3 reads CASSDPNHYQETQYF. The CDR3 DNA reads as TGTGCCAGCAGTGACCCTAACCATTACCAAGAGACCCAGTACTTC.

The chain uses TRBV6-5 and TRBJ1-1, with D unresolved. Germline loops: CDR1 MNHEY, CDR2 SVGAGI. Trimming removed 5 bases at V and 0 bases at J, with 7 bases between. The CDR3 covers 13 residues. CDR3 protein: CASSIKLNTEAFF. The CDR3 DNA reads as TGTGCCAGCAGTATCAAACTGAACACTGAAGCTTTCTTT.

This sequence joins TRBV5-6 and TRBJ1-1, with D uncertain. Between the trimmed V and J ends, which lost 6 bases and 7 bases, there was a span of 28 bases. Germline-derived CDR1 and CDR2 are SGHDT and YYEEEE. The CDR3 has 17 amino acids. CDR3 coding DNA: TGTGCCAGCAACTCTCCAAGTGGGGTAGAACGTCGAGGTGAAGCTTTCTTT. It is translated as CASNSPSGVERRGEAFF. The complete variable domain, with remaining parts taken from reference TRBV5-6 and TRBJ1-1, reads DAGVTQSPTHLIKTRGQQVTLRCSPKSGHDTVSWYQQALGQGPQFIFQYYEEEERQRGNFPDRFSGHQFPNYSSELNVNALLLGDSALYLCASNSPSGVERRGEAFFGQGTRLTVV.

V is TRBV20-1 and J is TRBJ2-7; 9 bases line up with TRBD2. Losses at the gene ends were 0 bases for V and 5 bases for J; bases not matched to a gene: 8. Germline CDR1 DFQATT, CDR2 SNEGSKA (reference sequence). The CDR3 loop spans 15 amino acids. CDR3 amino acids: CSARDGAGGQNEQYF. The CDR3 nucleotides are TGCAGTGCTAGAGACGGCGCGGGGGGGCAGAACGAGCAGTACTTC.

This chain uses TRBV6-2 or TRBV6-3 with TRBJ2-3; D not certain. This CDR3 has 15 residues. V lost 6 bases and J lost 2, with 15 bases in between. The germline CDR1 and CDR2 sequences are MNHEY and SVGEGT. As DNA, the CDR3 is TGTGCCAGCAGCCATATGGCCCGCTTCACAGATACGCAGTATTTT. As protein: CASSHMARFTDTQYF.

In nucleotides, the CDR3 is TGCAGTGCTAGGTACAGGGAAGGTTCTGGGGCCAACGTCCTGACTTTC. Amino acid sequence: CSARYREGSGANVLTF. J is TRBJ2-6 and V is TRBV20-1, with D maybe TRBD1 (6 bases). The CDR3 runs to 16 residues. Trimming took off 3 bases at V and 1 base at J, with 13 bases between the two ends. CDR1 and CDR2 (germline): DFQATT, SNEGSKA (reference sequence).

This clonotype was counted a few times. The CDR3 DNA is TGTGCCAGCAGCTTGGGAGCGGGGGGGCCTTGGGAGCAGTTCTTC. Its translation: CASSLGAGGPWEQFF. V is TRBV5-4 and J is TRBJ2-1, with 10 bases lining up with TRBD2. Germline CDR1 reads SGHNT; CDR2 reads YYREEE (reference sequence). This CDR3 region has 15 residues. Unmatched junction bases numbered 7, after V lost 0 bases and J lost 10 bases.

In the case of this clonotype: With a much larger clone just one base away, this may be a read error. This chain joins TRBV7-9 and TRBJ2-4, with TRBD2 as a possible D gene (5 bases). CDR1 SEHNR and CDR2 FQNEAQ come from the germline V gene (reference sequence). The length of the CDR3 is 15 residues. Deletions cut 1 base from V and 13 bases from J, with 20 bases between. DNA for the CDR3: TGTGCCAGCAGCTTAGTAGTGGACTCCTACAATGAGCAGTACTTC. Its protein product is CASSLVVDSYNEQYF.

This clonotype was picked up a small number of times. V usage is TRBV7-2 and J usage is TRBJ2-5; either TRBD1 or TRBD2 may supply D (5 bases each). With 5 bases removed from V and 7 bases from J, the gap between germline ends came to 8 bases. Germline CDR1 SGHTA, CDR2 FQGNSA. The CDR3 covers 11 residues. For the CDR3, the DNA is TGTGCCAGCAGCACTGGGGGGACCCAGTACTTC. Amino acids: CASSTGGTQYF.

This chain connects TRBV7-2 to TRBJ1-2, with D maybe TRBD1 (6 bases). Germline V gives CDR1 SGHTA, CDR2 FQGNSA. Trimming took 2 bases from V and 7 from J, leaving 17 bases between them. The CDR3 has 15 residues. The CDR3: CASSLTDLGGGGYTF. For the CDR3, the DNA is TGTGCCAGCAGCTTAACAGACTTGGGAGGGGGTGGCTACACCTTC.

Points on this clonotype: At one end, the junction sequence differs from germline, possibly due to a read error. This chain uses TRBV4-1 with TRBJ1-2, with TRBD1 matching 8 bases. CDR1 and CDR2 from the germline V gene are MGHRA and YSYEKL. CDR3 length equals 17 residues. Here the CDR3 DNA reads TGCGCCAGCAGCCAAGATCACCGGACAGGGTTGAACTACGGCTACACCTTC. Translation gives CASSQDHRTGLNYGYTF.

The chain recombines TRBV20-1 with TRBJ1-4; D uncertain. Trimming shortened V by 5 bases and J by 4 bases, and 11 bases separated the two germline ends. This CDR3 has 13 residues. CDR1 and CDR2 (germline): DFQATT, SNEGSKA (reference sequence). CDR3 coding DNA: TGCAGTGCTCCTGGATACCGTAATGAAAAACTGTTTTTT. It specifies CSAPGYRNEKLFF.

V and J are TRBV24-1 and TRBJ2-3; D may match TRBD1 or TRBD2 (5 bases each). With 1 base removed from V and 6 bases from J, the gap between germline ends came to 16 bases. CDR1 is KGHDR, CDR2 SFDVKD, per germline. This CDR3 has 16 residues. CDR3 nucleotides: TGTGCCACCAGTGATTTATCCCGAGGTTGGGGGGATACGCAGTATTTT. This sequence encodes CATSDLSRGWGDTQYF.

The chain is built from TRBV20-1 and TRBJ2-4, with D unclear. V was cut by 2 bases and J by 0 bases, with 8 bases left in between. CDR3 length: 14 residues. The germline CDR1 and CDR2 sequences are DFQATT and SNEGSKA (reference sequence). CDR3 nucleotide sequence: TGCAGTGCTAGACAGCCTCTAGCCAAAAACATTCAGTACTTC. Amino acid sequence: CSARQPLAKNIQYF.

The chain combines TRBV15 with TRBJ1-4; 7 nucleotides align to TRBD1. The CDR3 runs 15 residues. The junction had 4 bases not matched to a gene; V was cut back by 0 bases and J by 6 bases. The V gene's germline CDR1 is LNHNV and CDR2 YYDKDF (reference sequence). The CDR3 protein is CATSREPQGYEKLFF. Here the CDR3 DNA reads TGTGCCACCAGCAGAGAACCACAGGGGTATGAAAAACTGTTTTTT.

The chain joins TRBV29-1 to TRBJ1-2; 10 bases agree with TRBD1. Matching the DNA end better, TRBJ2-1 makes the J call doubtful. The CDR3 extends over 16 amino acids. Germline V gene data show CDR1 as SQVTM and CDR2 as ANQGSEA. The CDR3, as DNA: TGCAGCGTTGAAGCGCCGGGGGACAGGGGTAACTATGAGCAGTTCTTC. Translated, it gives CSVEAPGDRGNYEQFF.

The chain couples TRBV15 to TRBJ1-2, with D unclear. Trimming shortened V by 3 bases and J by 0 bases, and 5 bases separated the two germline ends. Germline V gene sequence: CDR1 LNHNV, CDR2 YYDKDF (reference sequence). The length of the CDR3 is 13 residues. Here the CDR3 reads CATSRAANYGYTF. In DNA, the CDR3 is TGTGCCACCAGCAGGGCAGCTAACTATGGCTACACCTTC. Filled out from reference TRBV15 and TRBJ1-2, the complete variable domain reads DAMVIQNPRYQVTQFGKPVTLSCSQTLNHNVMYWYQQKSSQAPKLLFHYYDKDFNNEADTPDNFQSRRPNTSFCFLDIRSPGLGDTAMYLCATSRAANYGYTFGSGTRLTVV.

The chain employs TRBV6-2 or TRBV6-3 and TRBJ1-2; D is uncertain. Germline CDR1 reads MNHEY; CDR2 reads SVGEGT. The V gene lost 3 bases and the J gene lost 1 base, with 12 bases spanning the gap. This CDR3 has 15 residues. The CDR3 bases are TGTGCCAGCAGTTATCAAGTCCGAAATAACTATGGCTACACCTTC. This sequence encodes CASSYQVRNNYGYTF.

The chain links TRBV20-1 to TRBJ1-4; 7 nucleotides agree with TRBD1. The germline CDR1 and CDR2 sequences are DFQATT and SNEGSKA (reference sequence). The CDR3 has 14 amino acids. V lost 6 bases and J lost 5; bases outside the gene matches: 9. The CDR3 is CSATGQAGNEKLFF. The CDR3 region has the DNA TGCAGTGCCACCGGACAGGCGGGGAATGAAAAACTGTTTTTT.

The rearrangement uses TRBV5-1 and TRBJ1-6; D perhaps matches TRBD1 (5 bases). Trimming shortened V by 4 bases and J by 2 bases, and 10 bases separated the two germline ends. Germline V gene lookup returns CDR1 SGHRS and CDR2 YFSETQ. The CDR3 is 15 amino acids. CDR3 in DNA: TGCGCCAGCAGCCTGGAGGGGCCCTATAATTCACCCCTCCACTTT. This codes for CASSLEGPYNSPLHF.